Presented here are 27 T cell receptor beta chains from one specimen sequenced in a study of shared clonotypes between healthy human individuals. Only in-frame clones appear in the TCRdb table, and some are missing; sequencing was by immunoSEQ multiplex PCR. Here the sample spans roughly 680,000 clones, roughly 72% being singletons. Sequenced material: memory CD4+ T cells sorted from blood. Subset described: CD45RA-negative fraction. The receptors originated from a woman in her thirties in good health.

The DNA for the CDR3 is TGCGCCAGCAGCACAATAGCGCGGGACTACGAGCAGTACTTC. Translating gives CASSTIARDYEQYF. The chain links TRBV4-1 to TRBJ2-5; perhaps TRBD2 as D (6 bases). The J call may be mistaken, given a closer DNA end match to TRBJ2-7. This CDR3 has 14 amino acids. Germline CDR1 reads MGHRA; CDR2 reads YSYEKL.

This chain uses TRBV11-2 with TRBJ1-2; D remains ambiguous. The CDR3 is made up of 12 amino acids. The ends were cut back, 5 bases at V and 2 bases at J, with 6 bases in the middle. CDR1 is SGHAT, CDR2 FQNNGV, per germline. The CDR3 loop reads CASSGSNYGYTF. The CDR3 coding sequence is TGTGCCAGCAGCGGTTCCAACTATGGCTACACCTTC.

V gene TRBV7-3 combines with J gene TRBJ2-1; 9 bases fit TRBD2. The V segment lost 5 bases and the J segment 12 bases; nucleotides outside the gene matches: 8. Germline V gene lookup returns CDR1 SGHTA and CDR2 FQGTGA. The CDR3 spans 13 residues. The CDR3 region is CASSPTSGRGQFF. CDR3 bases: TGTGCCAGCAGCCCGACTAGCGGCAGGGGGCAGTTCTTC.

The chain has TRBV14 and TRBJ2-1, with 10 bases lining up with TRBD2. V was pared by 0 bases and J by 6 bases, with 8 bases of the junction left unmatched. Per germline, CDR1 SGHDN and CDR2 FVKESK. The CDR3 extends over 17 amino acids. CDR3 residues: CASSQELLAGVPNEQFF. The DNA for the CDR3 is TGTGCCAGCAGCCAAGAACTTCTAGCGGGAGTTCCCAATGAGCAGTTCTTC.

The chain combines TRBV29-1 with TRBJ2-1; D perhaps matches TRBD1 (5 bases). CDR1 SQVTM and CDR2 ANQGSEA come from the germline V gene. The V end was cut by 0 bases, the J end by 8 bases, with 11 bases between. This CDR3 is 13 amino acids long. CDR3 amino acids: CSVEERLGDEQFF. Written as DNA, the CDR3 is TGCAGCGTTGAAGAACGGCTAGGGGATGAGCAGTTCTTC.

For this clone: Other DNA sequences in the same sample also yield this CDR3. The chain uses TRBV5-1 and TRBJ2-7; the D gene is possibly TRBD1 (6 bases). The CDR3 loop spans 13 amino acids. Germline assignment: CDR1 SGHRS and CDR2 YFSETQ. The ends were cut back, 2 bases at V and 3 bases at J, with 9 bases in the middle. The CDR3 coding sequence is TGCGCCAGCAGCTTCTCGGACAGCTACGAGCAGTACTTC. This translates into CASSFSDSYEQYF.

In its sample, this clone was seen a few times. Additional DNA sequences in this sample encode the identical CDR3. The chain employs TRBV6-6 and TRBJ1-1; D remains ambiguous. Trimming removed 3 bases at V and 0 bases at J, with 8 bases between. CDR3 length equals 14 residues. CDR1 MNHNY and CDR2 SVGAGI come from the germline V gene (reference sequence). The CDR3 region has the DNA TGTGCCAGCAGTTATTCGAATTTGAACACTGAAGCTTTCTTT. Its translation: CASSYSNLNTEAFF.

The V call is TRBV11-3, the J call TRBJ2-3; TRBD2 agrees at 8 bases. The J segment lost 5 bases and the V segment lost 1 base, leaving 8 bases of the junction unmatched. Germline V lookup: CDR1 SGHNT, CDR2 YENEEA. This CDR3 is 16 amino acids long. The CDR3 DNA reads TGTGCCAGCAGCTTAGGAGGCGGGAGGATGGAAGATACGCAGTATTTT. It specifies CASSLGGGRMEDTQYF.

The chain joins TRBV9 to TRBJ1-2; no clear D gene. This CDR3 spans 14 amino acids. Trimming left V 0 bases short and J 1 base short, with 7 bases between. Germline values: CDR1 SGDLS, CDR2 YYNGEE. The CDR3 nucleotides are TGTGCCAGCAGCGTAGGACGGGGTAACTATGGCTACACCTTC. Protein product: CASSVGRGNYGYTF. Full variable domain (outside the CDR3, taken from reference TRBV9 and TRBJ1-2): DSGVTQTPKHLITATGQRVTLRCSPRSGDLSVYWYQQSLDQGLQFLIQYYNGEERAKGNILERFSAQQFPDLHSELNLSSLELGDSALYFCASSVGRGNYGYTFGSGTRLTVV.

The V gene is TRBV18, the J gene TRBJ1-1, with D possibly TRBD1 on 5 matching bases. V lost 3 bases and J lost 0, with 11 bases in between. The CDR3 is made up of 15 amino acids. Germline assignment: CDR1 KGHSH and CDR2 LQKENI. This CDR3 reads CASSPSNRLNTEAFF. In DNA, the CDR3 is TGTGCCAGCTCACCGTCGAACAGGCTGAACACTGAAGCTTTCTTT.

This chain links TRBV7-9 with TRBJ1-2; 12 nucleotides agree with TRBD1. CDR1 is SEHNR and CDR2 is FQNEAQ in the germline V gene (reference sequence). After removal of 0 bases from V and 13 bases from J, the junction contained 6 bases not matched to a gene. This CDR3 has 14 amino acids. CDR3 DNA sequence: TGTGCCAGCAGCTTAGCGGGACAGGGGGCGGCGGGCACCTTC. Residues: CASSLAGQGAAGTF.

This clone was counted between two and nine times. The rearrangement joins TRBV27 to TRBJ2-7; no clear D. CDR1 MNHEY and CDR2 SMNVEV come from the germline V gene (reference sequence). CDR3 length: 16 amino acids. V lost 5 bases to trimming and J lost 6 bases, with 23 bases between them. DNA for the CDR3: TGTGCCAGCAGTCCCCTCCCGACAAGTATAAGGAGCGAGCAGTACTTC. Residues: CASSPLPTSIRSEQYF.

A note on this clone: The same CDR3 is also encoded by other DNA sequences in this sample. This rearrangement joins TRBV19 to TRBJ1-5; D remains unclear. The CDR3 is made up of 13 amino acids. V lost 0 bases and J lost 4, with 4 bases in between. Germline V gives CDR1 LNHDA, CDR2 SQIVND (reference sequence). CDR3 residues: CASSIDGNQPQHF. The CDR3 DNA reads TGTGCCAGTAGTATAGATGGGAATCAGCCCCAGCATTTT.

V and J are TRBV27 and TRBJ2-1; 7 bases align to TRBD2. Per germline, CDR1 MNHEY and CDR2 SMNVEV (reference sequence). The CDR3 has 13 residues. V lost 0 bases to trimming and J lost 9 bases; unmatched junction nucleotides: 2. CDR3 protein: CASSLSWEGEQFF. CDR3 bases: TGTGCCAGCAGTTTATCGTGGGAGGGTGAGCAGTTCTTC.

Written as DNA, the CDR3 is TGTGCCAGCACAGAGAGCAATCAGCCCCAGCATTTT. Encoded protein: CASTESNQPQHF. The chain couples TRBV28 to TRBJ1-5, with no clear D. V was clipped by 7 bases and J by 1 base, with 5 bases between them. The germline V gene has CDR1 MDHEN and CDR2 SYDVKM. This CDR3 contains 12 residues. Drawing the rest from reference TRBV28 and TRBJ1-5, the complete variable domain is DVKVTQSSRYLVKRTGEKVFLECVQDMDHENMFWYRQDPGLGLRLIYFSYDVKMKEKGDIPEGYSVSREKKERFSLILESASTNQTSMYLCASTESNQPQHFGDGTRLSIL.

This clone was recorded a few times. The chain recombines TRBV27 with TRBJ2-1; D is unclear. CDR1 is MNHEY and CDR2 is SMNVEV in the germline V gene (reference sequence). Trimming removed 6 bases at V and 8 bases at J, with 20 bases between. CDR3 length: 15 residues. The CDR3 reads CASRALDPPGDEQFF. The CDR3 DNA is TGTGCCAGCAGGGCCCTGGACCCTCCGGGCGATGAGCAGTTCTTC.

The rearrangement joins TRBV6-6 to TRBJ1-2; TRBD1 might be the D (5 bases). CDR1 is MNHNY, CDR2 SVGAGI, per germline (reference sequence). Trimming removed 7 bases at V and 2 bases at J, with 17 bases between. The CDR3 is made up of 15 amino acids. The CDR3 DNA is TGTGCCAGCACCCCGAGGGGAAGGGAGAACTATGGCTACACCTTC. As protein: CASTPRGRENYGYTF.

This clone was counted once. V usage is TRBV7-9 and J usage is TRBJ2-7, with D hard to call. V shed 2 bases and J shed 3 bases, with 8 bases lying between them. Looked up from germline, CDR1 is SEHNR and CDR2 is FQNEAQ (reference sequence). The CDR3 totals 13 residues. CDR3 in DNA: TGTGCCAGCAGCTTAAACTCAAACTACGAGCAGTACTTC. Protein: CASSLNSNYEQYF.

This sequence joins TRBV28 and TRBJ1-3; D call uncertain. The CDR3 totals 17 residues. Trimming pared 5 bases from V and 0 bases from J, leaving 17 bases between. CDR1 and CDR2 (germline): MDHEN, SYDVKM. CDR3 sequence reads: CASSPPGRILSGNTIYF. For the CDR3, the DNA is TGTGCCAGCAGTCCACCAGGACGGATCCTCTCTGGAAACACCATATATTTT.

This clone has just one count. The rearrangement joins TRBV5-4 to TRBJ2-5, with D possibly being TRBD2 (5 bases). The V gene's germline CDR1 is SGHNT and CDR2 YYREEE (reference sequence). The V end lost 2 bases, the J end lost 7 bases, and 12 bases lay between the germline ends. The CDR3 runs 13 residues. The CDR3 loop reads CASSLLGVGTQYF. In DNA form, the CDR3 reads TGTGCCAGCAGCTTACTCGGGGTTGGGACCCAGTACTTC.

This clone was seen a single time. This chain connects TRBV5-5 to TRBJ2-1, with TRBD2 identical over 11 bases. Germline lookup yields CDR1 SGHKS and CDR2 YYEKEE (reference sequence). J gave up 4 bases and V 4 bases, and 4 bases lay outside the gene matches. This CDR3 has 15 residues. The CDR3 here is CASSTGLAVYNEQFF. For the CDR3, the DNA is TGTGCCAGCAGCACGGGACTAGCGGTTTACAATGAGCAGTTCTTC. The variable domain in full, completed from reference TRBV5-5 and TRBJ2-1, reads DAGVTQSPTHLIKTRGQQVTLRCSPISGHKSVSWYQQVLGQGPQFIFQYYEKEERGRGNFPDRFSARQFPNYSSELNVNALLLGDSALYLCASSTGLAVYNEQFFGPGTRLTVL.

The CDR3 sequence is CASRGGTNYGYTF. CDR3 bases: TGTGCCAGCAGGGGCGGGACTAACTATGGCTACACCTTC. The genes are TRBV6-6 and TRBJ1-2; D ambiguous. Germline V lookup: CDR1 MNHNY, CDR2 SVGAGI (reference sequence). V lost 6 bases, J lost 0 bases, and 8 bases lay in between. This CDR3 comprises 13 residues.

Comment on this clone: A single base separates this from a much larger clone, so it may be a read error. This chain links TRBV2 with TRBJ1-1; 8 nucleotides match TRBD1. V shed 11 bases and J 7 bases; nucleotides not matched to a gene: 15. Germline CDR1 SNHLY, CDR2 FYNNEI. The CDR3 has 14 amino acids. This CDR3 reads CARGGARGRGEAFF. In DNA, the CDR3 is TGTGCCCGCGGGGGGGCCAGGGGGCGAGGTGAAGCTTTCTTT.

The chain recombines TRBV25-1 with TRBJ2-1, with 7 bases aligning to TRBD1. CDR1 and CDR2 (germline): MGHDK, SYGVNS. V dropped 3 bases and J dropped 8; count of bases not matched to a gene: 4. The CDR3 is 13 amino acids. CDR3 in amino acids: CASSDDRADEQFF. The CDR3 region has the DNA TGTGCCAGCAGTGATGACAGGGCTGATGAGCAGTTCTTC.

This clone has more than one count but fewer than ten. V usage is TRBV7-6 and J usage is TRBJ2-3; D tentatively fits TRBD1 or TRBD2 (5 bases each). The CDR3 extends over 13 amino acids. Trimming shortened V by 5 bases and J by 10 bases, and 16 bases separated the two germline ends. Per the germline V gene, CDR1 is SGHVS and CDR2 is FNYEAQ. CDR3 DNA: TGTGCCAGCAGCGGGACGTTCGGGTCGGCGCAGTATTTT. It specifies CASSGTFGSAQYF.

The DNA for the CDR3 is TGTGCCAGCAGTGGACAGGGGGGCAACGAGCAGTACTTC. It yields the protein CASSGQGGNEQYF. The chain is built from TRBV6-5 and TRBJ2-7; the match to TRBD1 covers 10 bases. The germline V gene encodes CDR1 MNHEY and CDR2 SVGAGI. The V gene end was trimmed by 5 bases and the J gene end by 5 bases; junction bases not matched to a gene: 3. This CDR3 contains 13 residues.

CDR3 protein: CASSQGQEGAGNTIYF. For the CDR3, the DNA is TGTGCCAGCTCACAGGGACAGGAAGGCGCTGGAAACACCATATATTTT. The genes are TRBV18 and TRBJ1-3, with 8 positions matching TRBD1. The CDR3 is 16 amino acids. Germline V gene sequence: CDR1 KGHSH, CDR2 LQKENI. V was clipped by 4 bases and J by 2 bases; unmatched bases: 7. Variable domain in full (rest from reference TRBV18 and TRBJ1-3): NAGVMQNPRHLVRRRGQEARLRCSPMKGHSHVYWYRQLPEEGLKFMVYLQKENIIDESGMPKERFSAEFPKEGPSILRIQQVVRGDSAAYFCASSQGQEGAGNTIYFGEGSWLTVV.